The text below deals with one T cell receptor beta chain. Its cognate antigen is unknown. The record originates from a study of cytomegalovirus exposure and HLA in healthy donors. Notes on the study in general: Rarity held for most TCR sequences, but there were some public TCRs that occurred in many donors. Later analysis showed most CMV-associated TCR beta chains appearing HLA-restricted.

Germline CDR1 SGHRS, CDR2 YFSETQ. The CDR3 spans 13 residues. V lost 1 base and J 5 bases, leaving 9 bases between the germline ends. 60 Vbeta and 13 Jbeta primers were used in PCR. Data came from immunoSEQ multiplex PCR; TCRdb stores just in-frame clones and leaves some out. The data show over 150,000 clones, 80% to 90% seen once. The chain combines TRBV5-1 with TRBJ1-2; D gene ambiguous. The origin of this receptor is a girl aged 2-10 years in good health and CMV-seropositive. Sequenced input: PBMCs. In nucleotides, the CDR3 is TGCGCCAGCAGCTTGTTTAGCGGGTATGGCTACACCTTC. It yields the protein CASSLFSGYGYTF.